Shown below are 9 T cell receptor beta chains from a single sample sequenced in a study of T cell responses to AZD1222 COVID-19 vaccine. Only in-frame clones appear in the TCRdb table, and some are missing; sequencing was by immunoSEQ multiplex PCR. The repertoire holds more than 100,000 clones, with roughly 88% as singletons. The source material was peripheral blood, sampled on day 0 of AZD1222 vaccination. These receptors were taken from an adult in good health.

The chain couples TRBV6-5 to TRBJ2-7, with D perhaps TRBD2 (5 bases). CDR3 length: 14 amino acids. V dropped 5 bases and J dropped 1 base, with 12 bases sitting between them. Germline CDR1 MNHEY, CDR2 SVGAGI. The CDR3, as DNA: TGTGCCAGCAGTCTTCGGGATACGTCCTACGAGCAGTACTTC. As protein: CASSLRDTSYEQYF.

The chain links TRBV27 to TRBJ2-7, with 9 bases aligning to TRBD1. V lost 3 bases, J lost 3 bases, and 6 bases stayed unmatched. Germline loops: CDR1 MNHEY, CDR2 SMNVEV (reference sequence). The CDR3 is 15 amino acids. CDR3 sequence (DNA): TGTGCCAGCAGTTTGGGGCGGACAGGGGTCTACGAGCAGTACTTC. Translation: CASSLGRTGVYEQYF.

The rearrangement uses TRBV12-5 and TRBJ2-1; no clear D. CDR3 length: 13 amino acids. The V end lost 0 bases, the J end lost 8 bases, and 8 bases lay between the germline ends. The V gene's germline CDR1 is LGHNT and CDR2 FRNRAP. CDR3 in DNA: TGTGCTAGTGGTTTGGTATCCGGGTATGAGCAGTTCTTC. This gives the protein CASGLVSGYEQFF.

The chain links TRBV3-1 (or the pseudogene TRBV3-2) to TRBJ1-5; D call uncertain. Germline CDR1 and CDR2: LGHDT and YNNKEL (reference sequence). This CDR3 contains 13 residues. Trimming took 0 bases from V and 7 from J, leaving 7 bases between them. The CDR3 DNA follows: TGTGCCAGCAGCCAAGATCCCCGACAGCCCCAGCATTTT. It encodes CASSQDPRQPQHF.

This chain uses TRBV5-6 with TRBJ2-5; D is unclear. CDR3 length equals 14 residues. V lost 4 bases and J 4 bases, leaving 14 bases between the germline ends. Germline-derived CDR1 and CDR2 are SGHDT and YYEEEE. The CDR3 nucleotides read TGTGCCAGCAGCCCGCTAGAGTTCGTAGAGACCCAGTACTTC. Translated, it gives CASSPLEFVETQYF.

This chain connects TRBV7-8 to TRBJ2-1; 14 nucleotides match TRBD2. Germline lookup yields CDR1 SGHVS and CDR2 FQNEAQ. Unmatched junction bases numbered 10, after V lost 0 bases and J lost 3 bases. This CDR3 spans 20 amino acids. CDR3 sequence: CASSLADGLAGGSFYNEQFF. In DNA form, the CDR3 reads TGTGCCAGCAGCTTAGCGGACGGACTAGCGGGGGGTTCGTTCTACAATGAGCAGTTCTTC.

The rearrangement links TRBV10-3 to TRBJ1-5, with 9 positions matching TRBD1. V was clipped by 9 bases and J by 7 bases; unmatched bases: 7. The CDR3 runs to 13 residues. Germline loops: CDR1 ENHRY, CDR2 SYGVKD. The CDR3 region is CAISRQGDQPQHF. CDR3 coding DNA: TGTGCCATTTCAAGACAGGGGGACCAGCCCCAGCATTTT.

The chain carries TRBV10-3 and TRBJ2-1; D unclear. Trimming took 0 bases from V and 2 from J, leaving 14 bases between them. The CDR3 runs to 17 residues. Germline CDR1 and CDR2: ENHRY and SYGVKD. DNA of the CDR3: TGTGCCATCAGTGAGTCGATCCAGGAAACCGCCTACAATGAGCAGTTCTTC. Amino acid sequence: CAISESIQETAYNEQFF.

V usage is TRBV19 and J usage is TRBJ1-1, with D unclear. Trimming left V 3 bases short and J 0 bases short, with 11 bases between. Germline-derived CDR1 and CDR2 are LNHDA and SQIVND (reference sequence). The CDR3 is 15 residues long. The CDR3 region is CASSISLVVNTEAFF. Here the CDR3 DNA reads TGTGCCAGTAGTATTAGTCTGGTTGTGAACACTGAAGCTTTCTTT.